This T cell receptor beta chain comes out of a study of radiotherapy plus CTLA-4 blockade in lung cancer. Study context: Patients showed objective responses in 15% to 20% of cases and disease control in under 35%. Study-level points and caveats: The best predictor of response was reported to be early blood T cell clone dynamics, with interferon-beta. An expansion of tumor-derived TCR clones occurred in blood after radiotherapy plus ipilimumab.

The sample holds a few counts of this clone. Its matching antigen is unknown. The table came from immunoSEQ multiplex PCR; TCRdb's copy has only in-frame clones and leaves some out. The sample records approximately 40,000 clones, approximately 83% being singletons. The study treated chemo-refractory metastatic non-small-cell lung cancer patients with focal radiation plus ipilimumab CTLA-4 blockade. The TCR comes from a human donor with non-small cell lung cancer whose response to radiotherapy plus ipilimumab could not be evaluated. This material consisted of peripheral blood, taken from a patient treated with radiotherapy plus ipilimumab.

In nucleotides, the CDR3 is TGTGCCAGCAGGGGGGCCTTTCACACTGAAGCTTTCTTT. Translation gives CASRGAFHTEAFF. The chain joins TRBV27 to TRBJ1-1; D possibly corresponds to TRBD1 (6 bases). Germline V gene lookup returns CDR1 MNHEY and CDR2 SMNVEV (reference sequence). V was clipped by 6 bases and J by 3 bases, with 11 bases between them. This CDR3 is built from 13 residues.